Listed here is a single T cell receptor (beta chain). The antigen remains undetermined. CDR1 is SGHVS, CDR2 FQNEAQ, per germline. Deletions cut 0 bases from V and 0 bases from J, with 5 bases between. The CDR3 loop spans 14 amino acids. Sampled while nominally healthy, donors likely had unrecorded immune exposures. This specimen belongs to a study of cytomegalovirus exposure and HLA in healthy donors. Overall study results and limits: Immune exposure information comprised only CMV serostatus. Later on, an analysis showed TCR association rates differing by HLA locus, with DRB1 the most and HLA-C the fewest.

13 Jbeta primers and 60 Vbeta primers were used for the PCR. Assay used: immunoSEQ multiplex PCR; TCRdb lists only in-frame clones, some missing. The sample shows about 100,000 clones, around three quarters of them seen only once. The receptor was isolated from a man aged 40-49 years in good health and CMV-seronegative. This chain joins TRBV7-8 and TRBJ1-2; D gene unclear. The specimen sequenced was PBMCs. The CDR3 coding sequence is TGTGCCAGCAGCTTAGCATACACTAACTATGGCTACACCTTC. Protein product: CASSLAYTNYGYTF.